This TCR beta chain was identified in a study of beta chain features in type 1 diabetes (dated by TCRdb to the late 2010s). Context from the whole study: No differences in mean age, gender distribution, total cell number or subset yield were found between patients and healthy donors. Across all samples, fewer than 110,000,000 sorted cells were examined, and cell number per subset correlated strongly with RNA yield. In the study, TCRB repertoires of sorted circulating CD4+ T cell subsets from recently diagnosed type 1 diabetes patients were compared with those of matched healthy donors. Regulatory and stem cell-like memory subsets were isolated from only 8 patients and about eight healthy donors, whereas naive and central memory subsets came from all 30 or so donors.

The High Capacity cDNA Reverse Transcription Kit was used to reverse transcribe all of the isolated RNA, meaning that expressed TCRB transcripts were what got sequenced. Deep immunoSEQ sequencing was performed on naive, central memory and regulatory T cell samples, with an average of around 3.4 million total reads per sample. Sorted cells were lysed in RLT buffer, and RNA was extracted using DNase-treated RNeasy Micro or Mini kits according to cell number. To prevent cross-contamination, every cell subset was processed on its own, while patient and healthy donor samples were processed together. TCRB sequences were amplified from cDNA with the immunoSEQ multiplex PCR, producing 87-bp fragments spanning the CDR3 region. Sequencing of the amplicons was performed on the Illumina HiSeq platform. The paper's data handling went like this. PCR bias was corrected computationally using synthetic template baselines, and reads within Hamming distance 2 were collapsed, with unmergeable singletons discarded. Reads were aligned to IMGT to assign V, D and J genes, CDR3 length, and insertions or deletions at six rearrangement sites. Within each subset, clonotype counts were normalized to the number of sorted cells before true diversity and Gini coefficients were calculated with the tcR R package. The overlap coefficient, calculated on TCRB nucleotide sequences, was used to measure repertoire sharing. Out-of-frame TCRB sequences from naive cells were analyzed as a proxy for the pre-selection repertoire. TCRdb took this table from immuneACCESS and kept in-frame rearrangements with V and J called. Such tables lack part of the clones; where checked against another copy, unresolved V genes explain under half of the gap, and the rest is unexplained. V, J and clone size derive from that table, while D and trimming were established from the DNA sequence. The sample yields hundreds of thousands of clones; about 17% were counted once. Around 0.02% of the sample lies in the top ten.

The germline V gene supplies CDR1 MDHEN and CDR2 SYDVKM. V is pared back by 6 bases and J by 6 bases, with 15 bases lying between the germline termini. The CDR3 contains 14 residues, cysteine and phenylalanine counted. Only the CDR3 portion is preserved as DNA: 42 bases, with reading frame beginning at the first base. Of note for this clone: Its antigen has not been determined. No base-level quality is on record; no much larger clone is a single base apart.

Each donor gave one peripheral blood draw, averaging approximately 110 mL, which was collected into heparinised tubes. Using a panel that included CD45RO, CCR7, CD25, CD127, CD95 and CD27, naive, central memory, regulatory and stem cell-like memory CD4+ T cells were sorted on a BD FACSAria II. Purity was above 95% for every sorted population. PBMCs were isolated immediately by Lymphoprep density gradient centrifugation and stained directly without culture. Samples were stained and sorted in pairs, with one healthy donor and one patient per experiment, so that batch effects were minimized. The paper's findings and limits, for the study overall: Naive, central memory and regulatory TCRB repertoires appeared to be more similar among patients than among healthy donors. Sequencing cDNA rather than genomic DNA could over-represent highly expressing activated cells, although activation and CD3 levels did not differ between groups. A moderate but significant shortening of TCRB CDR3 length was observed in type 1 diabetes patients in all four CD4+ subsets. At VDJ recombination sites, patients with type 1 diabetes made fewer insertions and deleted more nucleotides, a pattern implying thymic rearrangement abnormalities. HLA sub-analyses involved small numbers of individuals, so any influence of HLA type on TCRB rearrangement remained unresolved. PCR may preferentially amplify shorter templates, but because patient and control samples were amplified and corrected together, any resulting skew would affect both groups equally.

Sequenced sample: naive CD4+ T cells from blood. Taken with the paper, the label for cell subset or site translates to: true naive CD4+ T cells. This receptor chain uses TRBV28 and TRBJ2-1; possibly the D gene is TRBD2, per 6 matching bases. The receptor was isolated from a woman under 30 in good health. Here the CDR3 is given as CASRAAGPPNEQFF. The sequence in DNA is TGTGCCAGCAGAGCGGCGGGACCCCCCAATGAGCAGTTCTTC.